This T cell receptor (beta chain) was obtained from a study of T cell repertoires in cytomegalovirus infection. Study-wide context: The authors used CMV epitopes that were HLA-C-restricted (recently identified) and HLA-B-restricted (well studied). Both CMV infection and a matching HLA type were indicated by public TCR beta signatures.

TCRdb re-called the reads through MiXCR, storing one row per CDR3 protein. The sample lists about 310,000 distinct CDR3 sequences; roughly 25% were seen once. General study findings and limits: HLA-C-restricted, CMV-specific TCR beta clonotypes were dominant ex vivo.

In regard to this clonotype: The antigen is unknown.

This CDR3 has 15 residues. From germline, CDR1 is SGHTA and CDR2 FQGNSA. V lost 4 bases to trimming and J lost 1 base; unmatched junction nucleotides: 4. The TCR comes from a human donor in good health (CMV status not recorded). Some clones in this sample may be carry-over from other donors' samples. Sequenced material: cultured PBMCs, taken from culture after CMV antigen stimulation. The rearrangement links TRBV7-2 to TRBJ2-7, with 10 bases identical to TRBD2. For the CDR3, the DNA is TGTGCCAGCAGCTCGTTAGCGGGGGGTTCCTACGAGCAGTACTTC. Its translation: CASSSLAGGSYEQYF.